Presented here are 4 T cell receptor beta chains from one specimen sequenced in a study of shared clonotypes between healthy human individuals. The naive CD8 subset, CD45RO-negative cells positively selected for CCR7, excluded terminally differentiated effector memory CD45RA+ cells. The method was immunoSEQ multiplex PCR; TCRdb's version includes in-frame clones alone and lacks a portion of them. The data hold about 2.1 million clones, with approximately 92% observed a single time. The sequenced sample was naive CD8+ T cells from PBMCs. The origin of the receptors is a man aged 18 to 29 in good health. Some clones in this sample may be carry-over from other donors' samples.

This rearrangement joins TRBV5-6 to TRBJ2-2; either TRBD1 or TRBD2 may supply D (5 bases each). The CDR3 is 13 residues long. Germline V gene data show CDR1 as SGHDT and CDR2 as YYEEEE. Deletions cut 4 bases from V and 7 bases from J, with 11 bases between. The CDR3 DNA reads as TGTGCCAGCAGCGGGGCGGCGGGCGGGGAGCTGTTTTTT. Its protein product is CASSGAAGGELFF.

The chain uses TRBV27 and TRBJ2-5; 7 nucleotides agree with TRBD1. The junction had 9 bases not matched to a gene; V was cut back by 3 bases and J by 2 bases. This CDR3 has 16 amino acids. Germline V gene data show CDR1 as MNHEY and CDR2 as SMNVEV (reference sequence). CDR3 sequence reads: CASSLWTGPRQETQYF. The CDR3 region has the DNA TGTGCCAGCAGTTTGTGGACAGGTCCACGTCAAGAGACCCAGTACTTC.

This clone occurred a few times. The chain has TRBV27 and TRBJ2-7; 7 bases are shared with TRBD2. V lost 3 bases, J lost 5 bases, and 1 base stayed unmatched. This CDR3 contains 12 residues. The germline V gene encodes CDR1 MNHEY and CDR2 SMNVEV (reference sequence). The CDR3 region is CASSFGGDEQYF. The CDR3 region has the DNA TGTGCCAGCAGTTTTGGGGGGGACGAGCAGTACTTC.

The chain has TRBV10-2 and TRBJ1-1; a weak D match, TRBD1 (5 bases). Germline V gene lookup returns CDR1 WSHSY and CDR2 SAAADI. The CDR3 sequence is 14 residues long. V lost 2 bases to trimming and J lost 5 bases, with 12 bases between them. The CDR3 is CASSEARVWTEAFF. The CDR3, as DNA: TGCGCCAGCAGTGAGGCCAGGGTGTGGACTGAAGCTTTCTTT.